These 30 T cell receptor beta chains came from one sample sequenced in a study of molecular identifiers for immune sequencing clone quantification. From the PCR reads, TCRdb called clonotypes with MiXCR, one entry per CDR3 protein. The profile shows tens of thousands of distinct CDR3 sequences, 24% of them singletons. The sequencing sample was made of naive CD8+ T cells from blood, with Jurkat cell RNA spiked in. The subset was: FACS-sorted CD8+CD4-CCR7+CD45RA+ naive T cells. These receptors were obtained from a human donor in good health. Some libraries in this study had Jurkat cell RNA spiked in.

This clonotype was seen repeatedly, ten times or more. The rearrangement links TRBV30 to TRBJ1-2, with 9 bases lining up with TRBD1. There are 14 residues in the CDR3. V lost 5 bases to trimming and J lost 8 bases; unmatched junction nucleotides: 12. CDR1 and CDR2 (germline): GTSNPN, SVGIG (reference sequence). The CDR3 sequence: CAWAEGQGVEGYTF. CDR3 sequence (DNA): TGTGCCTGGGCCGAGGGACAGGGCGTAGAGGGCTACACCTTC.

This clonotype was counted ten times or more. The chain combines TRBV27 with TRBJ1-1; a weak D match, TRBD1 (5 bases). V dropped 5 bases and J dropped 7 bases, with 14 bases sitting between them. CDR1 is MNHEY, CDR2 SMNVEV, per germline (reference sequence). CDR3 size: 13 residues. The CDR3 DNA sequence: TGTGCCAGCAGTGTCACAGGCACCGGTGAAGCTTTCTTT. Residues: CASSVTGTGEAFF.

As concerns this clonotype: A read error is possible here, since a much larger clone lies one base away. CDR3 DNA sequence: TGCGCCAGCAGCCAAGGGACTAAGTGGGGCACTGAAGCTTTCTTT. It encodes CASSQGTKWGTEAFF. The chain has TRBV4-3 and TRBJ1-1; D is undetermined. Germline V gene sequence: CDR1 LGHNA, CDR2 YSLEER. The CDR3 length is 15 residues. Trimming pared 1 base from V and 4 bases from J, leaving 13 bases between.

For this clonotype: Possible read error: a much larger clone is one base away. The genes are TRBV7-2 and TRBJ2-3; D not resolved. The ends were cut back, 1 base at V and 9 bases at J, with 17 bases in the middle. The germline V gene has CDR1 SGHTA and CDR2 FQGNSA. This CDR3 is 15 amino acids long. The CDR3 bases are TGTGCCAGCAGCTTAGAGGGCCATTGGCCCCAGACGCAGTATTTT. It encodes CASSLEGHWPQTQYF.

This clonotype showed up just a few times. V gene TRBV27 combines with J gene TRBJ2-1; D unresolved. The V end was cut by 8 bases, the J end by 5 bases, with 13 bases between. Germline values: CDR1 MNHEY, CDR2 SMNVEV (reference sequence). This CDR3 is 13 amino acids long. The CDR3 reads CASAVHRNNEQFF. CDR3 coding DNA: TGTGCCAGCGCTGTCCACAGAAACAATGAGCAGTTCTTC.

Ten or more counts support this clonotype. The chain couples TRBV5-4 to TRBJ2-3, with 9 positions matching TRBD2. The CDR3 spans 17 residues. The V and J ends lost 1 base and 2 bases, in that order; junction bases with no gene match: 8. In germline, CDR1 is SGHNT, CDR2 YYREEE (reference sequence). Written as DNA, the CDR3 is TGTGCCAGCAGCTTGTTTGCTAGCGGGGACTTCACAGATACGCAGTATTTT. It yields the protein CASSLFASGDFTDTQYF.

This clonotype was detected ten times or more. In DNA, the CDR3 is TGCAGTGCTAGAGAGGCAGGGGGAGTCTATGGCTACACCTTC. Protein sequence: CSAREAGGVYGYTF. J is TRBJ1-2 and V is TRBV20-1; the match to TRBD1 covers 7 bases. The CDR3 has 14 amino acids. V lost 0 bases and J lost 4; bases outside the gene matches: 5. In germline, CDR1 is DFQATT, CDR2 SNEGSKA (reference sequence).

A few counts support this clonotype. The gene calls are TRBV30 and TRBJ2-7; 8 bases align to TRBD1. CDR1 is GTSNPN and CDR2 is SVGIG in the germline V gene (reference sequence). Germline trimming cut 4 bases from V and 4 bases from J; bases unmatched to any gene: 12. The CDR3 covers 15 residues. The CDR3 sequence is CAWTPPGTGSYEQYF. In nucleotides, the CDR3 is TGTGCCTGGACCCCACCCGGGACAGGTTCTTACGAGCAGTACTTC.

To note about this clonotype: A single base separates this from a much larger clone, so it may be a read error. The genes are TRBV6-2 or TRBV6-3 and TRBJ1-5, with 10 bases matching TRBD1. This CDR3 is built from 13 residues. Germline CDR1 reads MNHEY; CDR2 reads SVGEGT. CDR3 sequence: CASMGQGNRPQHF. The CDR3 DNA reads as TGTGCCAGCATGGGACAGGGGAATCGGCCCCAGCATTTT.

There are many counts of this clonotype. CDR3 nucleotide sequence: TGCGCCAGCAGCTCCGACAGGGGATATTCACCCCTCCACTTT. This codes for CASSSDRGYSPLHF. The rearrangement uses TRBV5-1 and TRBJ1-6; 8 positions agree with TRBD1. J lost 8 bases, V lost 3 bases, and 4 bases had no gene match. The CDR3 loop spans 14 amino acids. Germline V lookup: CDR1 SGHRS, CDR2 YFSETQ.

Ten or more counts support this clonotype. The CDR3 loop is CASSQDLGADTQYF. The CDR3 bases are TGCGCCAGCAGCCAAGATCTGGGCGCAGATACGCAGTATTTT. This sequence joins TRBV4-3 and TRBJ2-3; no definite D call. This CDR3 region has 14 residues. V was shortened by 0 bases and J by 4 bases, with 8 bases between the two germline ends. Germline-derived CDR1 and CDR2 are LGHNA and YSLEER.

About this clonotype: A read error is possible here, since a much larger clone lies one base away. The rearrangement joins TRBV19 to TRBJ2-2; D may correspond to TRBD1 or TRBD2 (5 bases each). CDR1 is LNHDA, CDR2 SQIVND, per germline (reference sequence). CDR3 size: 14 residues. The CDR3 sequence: CASRDGDWSGELSF. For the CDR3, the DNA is TGTGCCAGCCGGGACGGGGATTGGTCCGGGGAGCTGTCTTTT. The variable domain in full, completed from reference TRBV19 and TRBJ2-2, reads DGGITQSPKYLFRKEGQNVTLSCEQNLNHDAMYWYRQDPGQGLRLIYYSQIVNDFQKGDIAEGYSVSREKKESFPLTVTSAQKNPTAFYLCASRDGDWSGELSFGEGSRLTVL.

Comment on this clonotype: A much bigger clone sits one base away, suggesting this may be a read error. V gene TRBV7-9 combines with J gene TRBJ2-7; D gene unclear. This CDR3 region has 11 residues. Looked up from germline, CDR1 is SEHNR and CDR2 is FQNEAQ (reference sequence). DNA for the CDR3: TGTGCCGGCAGCTATCCGGGTCTTGAAGCCTTC. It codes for CAGSYPGLEAF.

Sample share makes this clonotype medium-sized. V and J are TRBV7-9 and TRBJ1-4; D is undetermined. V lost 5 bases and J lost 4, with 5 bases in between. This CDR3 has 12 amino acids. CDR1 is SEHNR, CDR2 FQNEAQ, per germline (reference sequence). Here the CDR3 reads CASSPRNEKLFF. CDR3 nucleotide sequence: TGTGCCAGCAGCCCCCGTAATGAAAAACTGTTTTTT.

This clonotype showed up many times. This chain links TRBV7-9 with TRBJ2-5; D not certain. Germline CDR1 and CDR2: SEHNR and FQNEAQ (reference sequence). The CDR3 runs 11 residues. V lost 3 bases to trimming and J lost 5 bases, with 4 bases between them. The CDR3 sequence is CASSFDETQYF. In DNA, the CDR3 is TGTGCCAGCAGCTTTGATGAGACCCAGTACTTC.

Written as DNA, the CDR3 is TGTGCCAGCGAACTAGCGGGAGGGTCCCGATACAATGAGCAGTTCTTC. Translating it yields CASELAGGSRYNEQFF. This chain joins TRBV7-9 and TRBJ2-1, with 13 bases fitting TRBD2. The germline gives CDR1 SEHNR, CDR2 FQNEAQ (reference sequence). This CDR3 has 16 residues. V lost 8 bases to trimming and J lost 4 bases; unmatched junction nucleotides: 8.

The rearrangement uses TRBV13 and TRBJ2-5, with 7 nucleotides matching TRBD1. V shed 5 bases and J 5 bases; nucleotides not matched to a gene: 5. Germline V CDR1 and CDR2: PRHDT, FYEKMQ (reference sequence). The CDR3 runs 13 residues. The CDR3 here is CASSVTGVETQYF. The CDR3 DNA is TGTGCCAGCAGCGTAACAGGGGTGGAGACCCAGTACTTC.

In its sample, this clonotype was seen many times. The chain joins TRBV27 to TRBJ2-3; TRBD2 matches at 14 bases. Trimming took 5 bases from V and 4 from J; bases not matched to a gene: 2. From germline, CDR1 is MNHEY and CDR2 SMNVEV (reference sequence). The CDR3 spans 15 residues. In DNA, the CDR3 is TGTGCCAGCAGTGAGGGACTAGCGGGAGCAGATACGCAGTATTTT. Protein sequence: CASSEGLAGADTQYF.

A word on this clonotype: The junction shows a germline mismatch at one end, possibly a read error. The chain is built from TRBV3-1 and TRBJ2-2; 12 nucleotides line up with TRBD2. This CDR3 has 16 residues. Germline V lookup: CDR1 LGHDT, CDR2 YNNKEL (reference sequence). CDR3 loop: CASSLLAGGPPGALFF. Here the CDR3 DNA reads TGTGCCAGCAGCTTACTAGCGGGAGGTCCCCCCGGGGCGCTGTTTTTT.

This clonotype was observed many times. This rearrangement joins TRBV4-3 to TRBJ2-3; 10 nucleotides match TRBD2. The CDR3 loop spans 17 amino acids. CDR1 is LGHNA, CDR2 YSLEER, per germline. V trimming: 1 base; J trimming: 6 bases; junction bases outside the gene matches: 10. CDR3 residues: CASSQALAGGAHDTQYF. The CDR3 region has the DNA TGCGCCAGCAGCCAAGCTTTAGCGGGGGGAGCTCACGATACGCAGTATTTT.

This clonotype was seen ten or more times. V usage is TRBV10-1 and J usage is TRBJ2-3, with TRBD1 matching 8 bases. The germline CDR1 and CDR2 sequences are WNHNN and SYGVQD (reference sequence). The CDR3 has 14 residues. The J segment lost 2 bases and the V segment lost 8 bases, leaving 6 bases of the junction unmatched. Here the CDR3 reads CASSRDRPTDTQYF. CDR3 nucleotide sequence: TGCGCCAGCTCTAGGGACAGGCCCACAGATACGCAGTATTTT.

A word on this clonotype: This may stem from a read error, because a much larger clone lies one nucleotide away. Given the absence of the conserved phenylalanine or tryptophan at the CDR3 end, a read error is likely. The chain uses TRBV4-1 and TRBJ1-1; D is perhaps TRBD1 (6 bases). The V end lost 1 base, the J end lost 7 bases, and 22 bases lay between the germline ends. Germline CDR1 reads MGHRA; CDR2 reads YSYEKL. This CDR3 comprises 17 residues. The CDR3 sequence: CASSQVLHRVNEGEAFL. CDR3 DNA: TGCGCCAGCAGCCAAGTACTACACAGGGTTAATGAAGGTGAAGCTTTCCTT.

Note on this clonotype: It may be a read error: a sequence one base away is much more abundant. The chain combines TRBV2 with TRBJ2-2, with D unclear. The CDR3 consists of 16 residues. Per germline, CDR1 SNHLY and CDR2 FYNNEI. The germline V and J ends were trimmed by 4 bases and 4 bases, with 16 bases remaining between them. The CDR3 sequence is CASSAGAWGFTGELFF. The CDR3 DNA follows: TGTGCCAGCAGTGCAGGAGCGTGGGGTTTCACCGGGGAGCTGTTTTTT.

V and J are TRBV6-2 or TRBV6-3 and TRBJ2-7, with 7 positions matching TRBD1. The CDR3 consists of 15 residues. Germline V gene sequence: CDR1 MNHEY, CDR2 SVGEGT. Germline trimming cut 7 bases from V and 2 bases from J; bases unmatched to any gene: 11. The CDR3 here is CASTPRTGVTYEQYF. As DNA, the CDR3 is TGTGCCAGCACACCTAGGACAGGTGTAACCTACGAGCAGTACTTC.

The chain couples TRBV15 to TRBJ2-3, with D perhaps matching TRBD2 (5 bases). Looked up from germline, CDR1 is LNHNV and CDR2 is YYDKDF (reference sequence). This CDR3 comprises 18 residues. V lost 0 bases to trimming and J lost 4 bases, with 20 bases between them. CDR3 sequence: CATSRDLNQGGEADTQYF. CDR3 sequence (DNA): TGTGCCACCAGCAGAGATCTAAATCAAGGAGGAGAGGCAGATACGCAGTATTTT.

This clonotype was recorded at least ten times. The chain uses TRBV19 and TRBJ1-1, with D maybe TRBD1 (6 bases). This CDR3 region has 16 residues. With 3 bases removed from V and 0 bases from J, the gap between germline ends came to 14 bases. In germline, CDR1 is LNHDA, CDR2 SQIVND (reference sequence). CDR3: CASSITLRDMNTEAFF. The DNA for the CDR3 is TGTGCCAGTAGTATCACCCTCCGGGACATGAACACTGAAGCTTTCTTT.

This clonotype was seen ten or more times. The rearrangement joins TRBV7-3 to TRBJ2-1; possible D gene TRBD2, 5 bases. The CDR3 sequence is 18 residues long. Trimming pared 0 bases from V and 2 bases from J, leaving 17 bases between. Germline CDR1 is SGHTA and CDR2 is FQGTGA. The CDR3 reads CASSLTPGSPGTYNEQFF. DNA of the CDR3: TGTGCCAGCAGCTTAACACCGGGAAGCCCAGGTACCTACAATGAGCAGTTCTTC.

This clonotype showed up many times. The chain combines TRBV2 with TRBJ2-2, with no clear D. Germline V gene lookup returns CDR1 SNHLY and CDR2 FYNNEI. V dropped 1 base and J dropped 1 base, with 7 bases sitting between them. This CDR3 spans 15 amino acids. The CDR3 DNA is TGTGCCAGCAGTGAAGGACCAGGGAACACCGGGGAGCTGTTTTTT. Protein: CASSEGPGNTGELFF.

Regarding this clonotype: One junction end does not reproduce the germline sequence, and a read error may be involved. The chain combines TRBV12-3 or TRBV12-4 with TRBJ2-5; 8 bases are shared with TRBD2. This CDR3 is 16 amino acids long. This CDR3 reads CASRPGTSLVKKPQYF. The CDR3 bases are TGTGCCAGCAGACCCGGGACTAGTCTCGTTAAAAAGCCCCAATACTTC.

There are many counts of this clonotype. The CDR3 DNA is TGTGCCAGCAGTTTGACACCCCCCGGCATTCGACCCCAGCATTTT. It specifies CASSLTPPGIRPQHF. V and J are TRBV28 and TRBJ1-5; D gene uncertain. CDR3 length equals 15 residues. With 3 bases removed from V and 10 bases from J, the gap between germline ends came to 19 bases. In germline, CDR1 is MDHEN, CDR2 SYDVKM.